The clone carrying this T cell receptor beta chain has just one count. No antigen is known for it. TCR libraries were built from about 500 ng of total RNA by linear amplification. TCRdb analysed the reads with MiXCR anew, one entry per CDR3 protein. The repertoire has 150,000 to 200,000 distinct CDR3 sequences, under 85% of them found once; the top ten carry roughly 2.4%. The data stem from a study of healthy donors' naive CD4 and CD8 T cells. Trimming stripped 0 bases from V and 8 bases from J, with 10 bases between. Per germline, CDR1 SQVTM and CDR2 ANQGSEA. CDR3 length: 12 residues. Study-wide results and limits: Chains were not paired, since alpha and beta were sequenced in bulk.

CD4+CD8-CD45RO-CD45RA+ cells were naive CD4+; CD8+CD4-CD45RA+CD27bright cells were naive CD8+. The V gene is TRBV29-1, the J gene TRBJ1-1; D perhaps matches TRBD1 (6 bases). The sequence came from a pool of human donors in good health; the sample pools cells from several healthy donors. The sequencing sample was made of naive CD4+ and CD8+ T cells sorted from blood, pooled from several donors. CDR3 loop: CSVEEPGTEAFF. Here the CDR3 DNA reads TGCAGCGTTGAAGAGCCCGGGACAGAAGCTTTCTTT.